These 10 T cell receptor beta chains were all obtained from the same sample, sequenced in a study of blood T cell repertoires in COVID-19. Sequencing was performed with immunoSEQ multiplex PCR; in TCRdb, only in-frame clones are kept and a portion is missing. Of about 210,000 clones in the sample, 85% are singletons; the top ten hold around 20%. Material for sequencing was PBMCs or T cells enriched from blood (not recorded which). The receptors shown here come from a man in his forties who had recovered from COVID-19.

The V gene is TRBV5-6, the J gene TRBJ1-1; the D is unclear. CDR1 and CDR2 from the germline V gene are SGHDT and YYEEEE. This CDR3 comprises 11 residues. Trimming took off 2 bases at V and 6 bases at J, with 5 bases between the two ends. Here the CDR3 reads CASSLGAEAFF. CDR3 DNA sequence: TGTGCCAGCAGCTTAGGAGCTGAAGCTTTCTTT.

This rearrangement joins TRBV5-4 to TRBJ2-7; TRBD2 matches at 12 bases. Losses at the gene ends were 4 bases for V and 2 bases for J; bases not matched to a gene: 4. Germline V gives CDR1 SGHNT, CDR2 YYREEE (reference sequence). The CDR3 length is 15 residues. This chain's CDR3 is CASSPGTSGPYEQYF. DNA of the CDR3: TGTGCCAGCAGCCCCGGGACTAGCGGGCCCTACGAGCAGTACTTC.

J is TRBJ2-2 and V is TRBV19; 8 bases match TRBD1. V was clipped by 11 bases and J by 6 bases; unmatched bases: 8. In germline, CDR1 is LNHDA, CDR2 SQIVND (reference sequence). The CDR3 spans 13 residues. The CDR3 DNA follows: TGTGCCTGTGCAGGGGGCGAGGCCGGGGAGCTGTTTTTT. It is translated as CACAGGEAGELFF.

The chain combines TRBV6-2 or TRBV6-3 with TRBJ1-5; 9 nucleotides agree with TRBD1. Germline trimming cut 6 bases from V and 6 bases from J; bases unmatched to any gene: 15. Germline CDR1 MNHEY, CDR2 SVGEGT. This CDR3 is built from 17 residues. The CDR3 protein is CASSPGQGSYRGQPQHF. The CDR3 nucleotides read TGTGCCAGCAGCCCGGGACAGGGTTCGTATCGGGGTCAGCCCCAGCATTTT.

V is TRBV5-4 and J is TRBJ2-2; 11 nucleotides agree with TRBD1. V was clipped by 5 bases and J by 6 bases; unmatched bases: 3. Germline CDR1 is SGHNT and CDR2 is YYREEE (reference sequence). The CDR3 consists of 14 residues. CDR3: CASRRDRGAGELFF. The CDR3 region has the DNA TGTGCCAGCAGAAGGGACAGGGGGGCCGGGGAGCTGTTTTTT.

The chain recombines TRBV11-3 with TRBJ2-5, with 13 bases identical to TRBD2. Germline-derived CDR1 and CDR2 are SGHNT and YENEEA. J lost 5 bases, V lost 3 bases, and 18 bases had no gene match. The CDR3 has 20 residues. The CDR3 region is CASSLDNGLAGVGRRETQYF. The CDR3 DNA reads TGTGCCAGCAGCTTGGACAATGGACTAGCGGGAGTTGGTAGACGTGAGACCCAGTACTTC.

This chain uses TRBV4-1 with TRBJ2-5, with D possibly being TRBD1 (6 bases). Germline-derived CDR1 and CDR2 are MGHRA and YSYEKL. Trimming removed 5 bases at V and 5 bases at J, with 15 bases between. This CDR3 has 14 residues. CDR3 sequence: CASSVKRGGETQYF. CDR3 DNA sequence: TGCGCCAGCAGCGTTAAACGAGGGGGTGAGACCCAGTACTTC.

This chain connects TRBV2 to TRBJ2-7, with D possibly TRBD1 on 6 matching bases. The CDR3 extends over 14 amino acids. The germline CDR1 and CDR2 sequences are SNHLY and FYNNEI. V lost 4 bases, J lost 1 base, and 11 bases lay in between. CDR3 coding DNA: TGTGCCAGCAGTGCGACAGGTCGATCCTACGAGCAGTACTTC. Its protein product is CASSATGRSYEQYF. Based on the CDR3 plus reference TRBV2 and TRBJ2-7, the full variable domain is EPEVTQTPSHQVTQMGQEVILRCVPISNHLYFYWYRQILGQKVEFLVSFYNNEISEKSEIFDDQFSVERPDGSNFTLKIRSTKLEDSAMYFCASSATGRSYEQYFGPGTRLTVT.

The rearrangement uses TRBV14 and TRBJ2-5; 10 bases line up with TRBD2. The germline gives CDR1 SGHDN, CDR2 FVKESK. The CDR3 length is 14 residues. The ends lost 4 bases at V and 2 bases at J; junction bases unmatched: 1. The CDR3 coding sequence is TGTGCCAGCAGCCGGACTAGCGGACAAGAGACCCAGTACTTC. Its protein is CASSRTSGQETQYF.

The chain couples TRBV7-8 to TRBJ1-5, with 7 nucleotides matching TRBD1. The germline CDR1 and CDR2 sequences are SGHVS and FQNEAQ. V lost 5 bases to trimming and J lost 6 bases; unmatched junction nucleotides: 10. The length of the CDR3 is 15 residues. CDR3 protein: CASSPSAGGFQPQHF. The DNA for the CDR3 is TGTGCCAGCAGCCCGTCGGCAGGGGGTTTTCAGCCCCAGCATTTT. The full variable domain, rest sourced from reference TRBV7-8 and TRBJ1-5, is GAGVSQSPRYKVAKRGQDVALRCDPISGHVSLFWYQQALGQGPEFLTYFQNEAQLDKSGLPSDRFFAERPEGSVSTLKIQRTQQEDSAVYLCASSPSAGGFQPQHFGDGTRLSIL.